A selection of T cell receptor beta chains follows, all from one sample in a study of blood T cell repertoires in COVID-19. TCRdb's copy holds only in-frame clones and misses some; the assay was immunoSEQ multiplex PCR. The sample shows fewer than 250,000 clones, roughly four fifths of them seen only once. Material for sequencing was peripheral blood. Every receptor here comes from a middle-aged woman with acute or convalescent COVID-19. CDR3s include the opening cysteine and the closing phenylalanine or tryptophan. D genes are given only for firm matches. Clone size, where shown, is once, few, many, or a class for clones that have expanded.

TRBV27,-,-,TRBJ1-1,TGTGCCAGCAGTTTGCAGTTGAACACTGAAGCTTTCTTT,CASSLQLNTEAFF
TRBV19,-,-,TRBJ1-4,TGTGCCAGTAGTATAGATCTGTACGCGGGAGGAAAACTGTTTTTT,CASSIDLYAGGKLFF
TRBV30,-,-,TRBJ1-2,TGTGCCTGGAGCTCCCGGGGGGATGGCTACACCTTC,CAWSSRGDGYTF
TRBV4-3,TRBD2,-,TRBJ2-2,TGCGCCAGCAGCCAAGATTGGGCTAGCGGCCCCGCGAACACCGGGGAGCTGTTTTTT,CASSQDWASGPANTGELFF
TRBV4-1,-,-,TRBJ2-1,TGCGCCAGCAGCCAAGATCTCGGGACATCCAATGAGCAGTTCTTC,CASSQDLGTSNEQFF
TRBV6-2/TRBV6-3,TRBD2,-,TRBJ2-7,TGTGCCAGCAGTTACGCAAGCGGGACCTCAAGCCTTTACGAGCAGTACTTC,CASSYASGTSSLYEQYF
TRBV18,-,-,TRBJ1-2,TGTGCCAGCTCACCGGAGAGGGCGGGTGGCTACACCTTC,CASSPERAGGYTF
TRBV5-1,-,-,TRBJ1-2,TGCGCCAGCTTCGCGGGGGACCATAACTATGGCTACACCTTC,CASFAGDHNYGYTF
TRBV5-1,TRBD1,-,TRBJ1-2,TGCGCCAGCCAAGAGACAGGGAACTATGGCTACACCTTC,CASQETGNYGYTF
TRBV7-2,TRBD1,-,TRBJ2-1,TGTGCCAGCAGCTCCCTCCCGGGACAGGCAAACGTAGCCTACAATGAGCAGTTCTTC,CASSSLPGQANVAYNEQFF
TRBV24-1,TRBD1,few,TRBJ1-2,TGTGCCACCAGTACGAGGACAGGGAAGAATAACTATGGCTACACCTTC,CATSTRTGKNNYGYTF
TRBV4-3,TRBD1,-,TRBJ2-7,TGCGCCAGCAGCCAAGGGATGAGACAGGGGGTCTACGAGCAGTACTTC,CASSQGMRQGVYEQYF
TRBV14,-,-,TRBJ2-3,TGTGCCAGCAGCCAAGCCCCAGTCCCGCAGTATTTT,CASSQAPVPQYF
TRBV11-2,TRBD2,-,TRBJ2-7,TGTGCCAGCAGCCCCCTAGCGGGGGCCTCAGGGGAGCAGTACTTC,CASSPLAGASGEQYF
TRBV12-3/TRBV12-4,-,-,TRBJ1-1,TGTGCCAGCAGTTTTATTAGGGGGGAAGCTTTCTTT,CASSFIRGEAFF
TRBV11-2,TRBD1,-,TRBJ2-7,TGTGCCAGCAGCTTCCACAGGGGGACCTACGAGCAGTACTTC,CASSFHRGTYEQYF
TRBV11-2,TRBD2,few,TRBJ2-3,TGTGCCAGCAGCTTAGATGGACTAGCTGGGAGCACAGATACGCAGTATTTT,CASSLDGLAGSTDTQYF
TRBV4-1,-,-,TRBJ1-4,TGCGCCAGCAGCCAATCCGTTCCGGGGTTCCTAGCAACTAATGAAAAACTGTTTTTT,CASSQSVPGFLATNEKLFF
TRBV10-1,TRBD2,-,TRBJ2-7,TGCGCCAGCAGTGACCCGCCGGGCGGGGGTGTCTACGAGCAGTACTTC,CASSDPPGGGVYEQYF
TRBV6-5,-,-,TRBJ1-2,TGTGCCAGCAGTTACGGGGGAGGGGACTATGGCTACACCTTC,CASSYGGGDYGYTF
TRBV29-1,-,once,TRBJ1-2,TGCAGCGTTGATGGTCCACGGTCCGATGGCTACACCTTC,CSVDGPRSDGYTF
TRBV4-1,TRBD1,-,TRBJ2-7,TGCGCCAGCAGCCAAGGGACAGGGAGCATCTACGAGCAGTACTTC,CASSQGTGSIYEQYF
TRBV7-2,TRBD1,once,TRBJ2-7,TGTGCCAGCAGCGCCCCGGCGGGACAGGGCTACGAGCAGTACTTC,CASSAPAGQGYEQYF
TRBV13,-,-,TRBJ2-7,TGTGCCAGCAGCTTAGGTCCCTCAACTAGCCGTACATCTATGGAGCAGTACTTC,CASSLGPSTSRTSMEQYF
TRBV30,TRBD2,-,TRBJ2-3,TGTGCCTGGACCTTGACATCGGGGGGACTCGTCACAGATACGCAGTATTTT,CAWTLTSGGLVTDTQYF
TRBV6-1,TRBD2,-,TRBJ2-3,TGTGCCAGCAGTGAAAGAGGAGGGGCTAGCGGGGGCCGTTTGAGCACAGATACGCAGTATTTT,CASSERGGASGGRLSTDTQYF